The present TCR beta chain was sequenced within a study of read filtering for tumor transcriptome and immune sequencing. Study information: By R-ISS, stages I, II and III held approximately 8, 16 and 7 patients. DNase treatment preceded whole-transcriptome library preparation. Per sample, TCR-region reads ranged about 4.05 to 10.27 million by IR-seq, about 75 to 1,300 by RNA-seq.

This clonotype was recorded at least ten times. The library was built from around 380 ng RNA with molecular barcoded adaptors for alpha/delta and beta/gamma chains. TCRdb redid the calling of the reads with MiXCR, one entry per CDR3 protein. The repertoire has 75,000 to 95,000 distinct CDR3 sequences, 9% to 15% of them found once; the top ten carry 15%. This TCR was recovered from a donor at least 40 years old with multiple myeloma. The specimen sequenced was a population of CD138-negative cells sorted from bone marrow.

CDR3 residues: CASKRDSNQPQHF. The CDR3 bases are TGTGCCAGCAAAAGGGATAGCAATCAGCCCCAGCATTTT. The genes are TRBV2 and TRBJ1-5; no definite D call. V was shortened by 7 bases and J by 0 bases, with 7 bases between the two germline ends. The CDR3 loop spans 13 amino acids. The germline V gene encodes CDR1 SNHLY and CDR2 FYNNEI.